The entry below gives a single T cell receptor beta chain sequence along with its context. TCRdb reprocessed the PCR reads via MiXCR and lists one record per CDR3 protein. The table records roughly 11,000 distinct CDR3 sequences, roughly half of them present only once. V shed 8 bases and J shed 6 bases, with 11 bases lying between them. Looked up from germline, CDR1 is ENHRY and CDR2 is SYGVKD. CDR3 length: 12 amino acids. The entry originates in a study of immune characterization of retroperitoneal liposarcoma. The TCR originated in a female donor with retroperitoneal liposarcoma. The V call is TRBV10-3, the J call TRBJ2-1; D unresolved. The sequenced sample was tumor tissue. The CDR3 region is CAIGQAANEQFF. Here the CDR3 DNA reads TGTGCCATCGGCCAGGCGGCCAATGAGCAGTTCTTC.